This T cell receptor (beta chain) was identified during a study of cytomegalovirus exposure and HLA in healthy donors. Overall study results and limits: It was reported that the classifier diagnosed cytomegalovirus status with high specificity and sensitivity in both the original and validation cohorts. Researchers reportedly found TCR beta sequences accurately predicted most subjects' HLA-A and HLA-B alleles.

As to this clone: The target antigen is unknown.

The PCR employed 60 Vbeta primers together with 13 Jbeta primers. Clones were read by immunoSEQ multiplex PCR, and TCRdb kept only the in-frame ones, dropping some. Altogether some 190,000 clones are present, roughly 80% being singletons, with the ten largest covering about 2.6%. V shed 7 bases, J shed 3 bases, and the junction held 8 bases outside the gene matches. The CDR3 sequence is 14 residues long. CDR1 is SGHRS, CDR2 YFSETQ, per germline. The source is a female donor in good health and CMV-seronegative. Sequencing was carried out using PBMCs. V is TRBV5-1 and J is TRBJ2-7; 9 nucleotides align to TRBD1. This CDR3 is CASRGQGSNYEQYF. The CDR3 DNA reads as TGCGCCAGCCGGGGACAGGGATCAAACTACGAGCAGTACTTC. Drawing the rest from reference TRBV5-1 and TRBJ2-7, the complete variable domain is KAGVTQTPRYLIKTRGQQVTLSCSPISGHRSVSWYQQTPGQGLQFLFEYFSETQRNKGNFPGRFSGRQFSNSRSEMNVSTLELGDSALYLCASRGQGSNYEQYFGPGTRLTVT.